This T cell receptor beta chain was sequenced in a study of blood T cell repertoires in COVID-19 (dated by TCRdb to the early 2020s). Context from the whole study: Samples covering the acute and convalescent phases of COVID-19 were provided by collaborators in the United States, Italy and Spain. The material from the prospective study consisted of cDNA or gDNA derived from T cells, B-cell-depleted T cells, or PBMCs. The dataset comprised deeply sampled blood TCRbeta repertoires from subjects exposed to, actively infected with, or recovered from COVID-19. The repertoires were made available in a free public database intended to serve as a resource for research on the immune response to SARS-CoV-2. The samples were drawn from two sources: the first 160 participants of the ongoing ImmuneRACE study, and 1,000 to 1,500 subjects contributed by 6 global collaborators. Sample metadata almost always included a de-identified subject ID, COVID-19 status, age in years and sex. Where HLA class I and class II types were available, the types were taken from metadata supplied by the sample provider, not from assay-based typing.

Paper-wide results and their limitations: How much clinical and demographic metadata was included differed by source and by participant, and the metadata was provided uncurated.

The collaborating institutions used their own protocols to collect whole blood in K2EDTA tubes. For TCRbeta analysis, collaborators shipped samples in one of three forms: frozen whole blood, isolated PBMCs, or DNA extracted from either of those sample types. The CDR3 measures 15 amino acids from cysteine to phenylalanine. CDR3 DNA is the only sequence kept; it has 45 bases, read in frame from the first base. The germline ends are 15 bases apart after V is trimmed by 5 bases and J by 5 bases. Via the germline V gene, CDR1 is ENHRY and CDR2 SYGVKD. As concerns this clone: Its binding antigen is unknown. No per-base quality is available; no much larger clone lies one base away.

The immunoSEQ Assay, a bias-controlled multiplex PCR, was used to amplify TCRbeta CDR3 regions from genomic DNA. The paper's processing steps were these. Nucleated cell counts per sample were estimated from amplification of reference gene primers within the assay. Sequence reads were collapsed and filtered to measure the absolute abundance of every unique TCRbeta CDR3 rearrangement. Productive Simpson clonality was computed per sample as the square root of Simpson's diversity index over productive rearrangements. TCRdb obtained this table from immuneACCESS and retained in-frame rearrangements with V and J assigned. These tables miss some clones; where compared with another copy, unresolved V genes account for less than half of the shortfall, and the remainder is unexplained. V and J calls and clone size are as listed in that table; D and trimming were resolved from the DNA. The sample table lists under 60,000 clones, 78% of them with a count of one. The ten largest clones take up roughly 25% of the sample.

Sample: peripheral blood. This chain joins TRBV10-3 to TRBJ2-2; TRBD2 is possibly the D segment (6 matching bases). This TCR was sampled from a human donor in a cohort sampled during active COVID-19. The DNA sequence reads TGTGCCATCAGTAACCCTAGCGATAGAACCGGGGAGCTGTTTTTT. Translated, this is CAISNPSDRTGELFF.